This entry is about one T cell receptor beta chain. As yet, its antigen is unknown. Clones were sequenced by immunoSEQ multiplex PCR, and TCRdb holds only the in-frame ones, with some missing. The sample lists some 2 million clones, 95% occurring once. Donors were Caucasian adults residing in Nashville, Tennessee, USA. Partitioning of CD4+ cells yielded a CD45RA+ naive subset and a CD45RA-negative memory subset. This entry comes from a study of shared clonotypes between healthy human individuals. Study at large: CD4 naive and CD4 memory each took three plates per donor, while CD8 naive took two and CD8 memory one. Findings and limits, study-wide: Generally, estimated richness proved larger in naive subsets than it did in memory subsets.

The CDR3 spans 15 residues. Germline assignment: CDR1 SGDLS and CDR2 YYNGEE. Trimming pared 0 bases from V and 0 bases from J, leaving 7 bases between. The sequencing input was naive CD4+ T cells sorted from blood. Subset reported: CD45RA+ positively selected. The chain links TRBV9 to TRBJ1-3; D uncertain. The clonotype was recovered from a man between 18 and 29 years old in good health. CDR3 residues: CASSVDWGSGNTIYF. Written as DNA, the CDR3 is TGTGCCAGCAGCGTAGACTGGGGCTCTGGAAACACCATATATTTT.